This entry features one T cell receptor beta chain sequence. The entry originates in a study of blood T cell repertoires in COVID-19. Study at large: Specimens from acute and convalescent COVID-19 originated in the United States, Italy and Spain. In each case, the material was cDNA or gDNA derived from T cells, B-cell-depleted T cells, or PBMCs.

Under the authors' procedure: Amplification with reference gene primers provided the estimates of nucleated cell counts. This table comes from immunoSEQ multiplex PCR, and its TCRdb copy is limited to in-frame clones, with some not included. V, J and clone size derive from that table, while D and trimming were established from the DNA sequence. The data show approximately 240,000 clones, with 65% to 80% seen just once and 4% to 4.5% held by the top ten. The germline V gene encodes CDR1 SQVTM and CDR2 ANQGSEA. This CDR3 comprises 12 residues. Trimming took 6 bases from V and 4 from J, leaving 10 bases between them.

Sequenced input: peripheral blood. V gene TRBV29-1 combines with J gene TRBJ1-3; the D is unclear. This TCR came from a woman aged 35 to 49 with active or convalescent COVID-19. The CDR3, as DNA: TGCAGCGTGCTAACGTCGGGAAACACCATATATTTT. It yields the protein CSVLTSGNTIYF.